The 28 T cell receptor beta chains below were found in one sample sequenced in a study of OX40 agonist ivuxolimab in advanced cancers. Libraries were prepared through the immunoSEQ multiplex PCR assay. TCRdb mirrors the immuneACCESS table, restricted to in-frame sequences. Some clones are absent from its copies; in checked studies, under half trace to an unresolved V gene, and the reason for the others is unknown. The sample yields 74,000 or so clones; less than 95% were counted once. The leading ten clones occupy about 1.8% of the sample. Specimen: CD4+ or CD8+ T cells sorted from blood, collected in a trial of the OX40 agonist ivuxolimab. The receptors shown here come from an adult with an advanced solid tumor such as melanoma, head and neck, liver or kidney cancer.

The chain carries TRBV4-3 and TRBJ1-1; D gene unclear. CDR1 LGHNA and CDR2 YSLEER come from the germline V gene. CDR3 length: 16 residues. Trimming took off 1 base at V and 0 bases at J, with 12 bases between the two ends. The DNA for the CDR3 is TGCGCCAGCAGCCAAGTTGGTGGGAGATTGAACACTGAAGCTTTCTTT. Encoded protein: CASSQVGGRLNTEAFF.

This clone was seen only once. The CDR3 here is CASTPGLGADTQYF. CDR3 coding DNA: TGTGCCAGCACCCCGGGTCTAGGGGCAGATACGCAGTATTTT. This chain links TRBV7-7 with TRBJ2-3; TRBD1 is a possible D gene (5 bases). The CDR3 contains 14 residues. Trimming stripped 7 bases from V and 4 bases from J, with 15 bases between. CDR1 and CDR2 (germline): SSHAT, FNYEAQ (reference sequence).

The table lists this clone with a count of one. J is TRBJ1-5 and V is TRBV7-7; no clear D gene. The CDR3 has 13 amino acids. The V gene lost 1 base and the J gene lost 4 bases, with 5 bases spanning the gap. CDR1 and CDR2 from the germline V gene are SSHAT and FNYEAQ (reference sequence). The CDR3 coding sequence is TGTGCCAGCAGCTTAGGAGCAAATCAGCCCCAGCATTTT. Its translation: CASSLGANQPQHF.

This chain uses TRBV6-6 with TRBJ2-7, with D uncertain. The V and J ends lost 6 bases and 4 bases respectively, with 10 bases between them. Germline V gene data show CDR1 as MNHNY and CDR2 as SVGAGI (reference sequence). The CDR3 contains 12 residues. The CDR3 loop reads CASRARQYEQYF. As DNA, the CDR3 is TGTGCCAGCAGAGCCCGCCAGTACGAGCAGTACTTC.

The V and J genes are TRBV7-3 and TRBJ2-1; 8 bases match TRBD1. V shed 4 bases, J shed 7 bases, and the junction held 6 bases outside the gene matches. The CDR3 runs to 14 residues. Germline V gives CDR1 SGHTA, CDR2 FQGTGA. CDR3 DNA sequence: TGTGCCAGCAGCTCGACAGGGGTTAATAATGAGCAGTTCTTC. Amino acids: CASSSTGVNNEQFF.

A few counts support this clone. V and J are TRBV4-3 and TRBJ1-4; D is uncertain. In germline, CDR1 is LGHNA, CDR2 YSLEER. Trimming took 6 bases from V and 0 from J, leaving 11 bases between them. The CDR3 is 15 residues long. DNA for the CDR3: TGCGCCAGCAGTAATACGCTTGCAACTAATGAAAAACTGTTTTTT. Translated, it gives CASSNTLATNEKLFF.

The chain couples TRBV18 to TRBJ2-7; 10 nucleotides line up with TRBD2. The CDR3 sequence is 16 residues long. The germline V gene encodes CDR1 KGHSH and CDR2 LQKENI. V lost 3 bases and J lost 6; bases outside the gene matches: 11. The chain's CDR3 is CASSPASGSLSPEQYF. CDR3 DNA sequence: TGTGCCAGCTCACCGGCTAGCGGGAGTCTTTCCCCCGAGCAGTACTTC.

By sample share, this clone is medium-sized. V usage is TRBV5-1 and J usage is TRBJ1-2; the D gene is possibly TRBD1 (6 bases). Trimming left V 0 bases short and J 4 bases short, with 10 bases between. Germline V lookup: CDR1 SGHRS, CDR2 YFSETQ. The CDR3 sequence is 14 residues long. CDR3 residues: CASSLVRGAYGYTF. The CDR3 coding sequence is TGCGCCAGCAGCTTGGTTCGGGGGGCCTATGGCTACACCTTC.

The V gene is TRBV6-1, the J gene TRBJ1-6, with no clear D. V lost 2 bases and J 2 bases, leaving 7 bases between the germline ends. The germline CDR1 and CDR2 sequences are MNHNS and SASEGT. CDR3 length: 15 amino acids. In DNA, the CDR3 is TGTGCCAGCAGTGAAACGCGGGCCTATAATTCACCCCTCCACTTT. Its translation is CASSETRAYNSPLHF.

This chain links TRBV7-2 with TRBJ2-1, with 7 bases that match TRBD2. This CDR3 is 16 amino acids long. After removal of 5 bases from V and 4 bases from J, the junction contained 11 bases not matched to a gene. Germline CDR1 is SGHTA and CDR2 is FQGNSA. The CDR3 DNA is TGTGCCAGCAGCCGCGGCCGGGACTACCTATACAATGAGCAGTTCTTC. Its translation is CASSRGRDYLYNEQFF.

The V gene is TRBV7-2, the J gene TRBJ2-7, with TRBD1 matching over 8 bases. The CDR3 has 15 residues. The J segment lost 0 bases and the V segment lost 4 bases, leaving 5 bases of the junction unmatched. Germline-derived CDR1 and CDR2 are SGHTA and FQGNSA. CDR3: CASSSRDRHSYEQYF. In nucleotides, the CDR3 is TGTGCCAGCAGCTCAAGGGACAGGCACTCCTACGAGCAGTACTTC.

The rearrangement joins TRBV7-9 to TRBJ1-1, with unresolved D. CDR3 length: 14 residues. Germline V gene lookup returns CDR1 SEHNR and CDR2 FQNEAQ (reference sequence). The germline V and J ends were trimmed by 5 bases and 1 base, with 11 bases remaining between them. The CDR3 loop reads CASSLQAGNTEAFF. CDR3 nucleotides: TGTGCCAGCAGCCTCCAGGCAGGGAACACTGAAGCTTTCTTT.

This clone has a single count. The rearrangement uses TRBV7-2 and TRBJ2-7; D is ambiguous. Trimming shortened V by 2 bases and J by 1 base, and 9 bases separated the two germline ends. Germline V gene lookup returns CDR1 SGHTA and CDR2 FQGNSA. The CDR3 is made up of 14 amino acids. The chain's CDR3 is CASSLTARSYEQYF. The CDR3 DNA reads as TGTGCCAGCAGCTTAACAGCTAGGTCCTACGAGCAGTACTTC. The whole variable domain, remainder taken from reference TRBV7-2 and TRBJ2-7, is GAGVSQSPSNKVTEKGKDVELRCDPISGHTALYWYRQSLGQGLEFLIYFQGNSAPDKSGLPSDRFSAERTGGSVSTLTIQRTQQEDSAVYLCASSLTARSYEQYFGPGTRLTVT.

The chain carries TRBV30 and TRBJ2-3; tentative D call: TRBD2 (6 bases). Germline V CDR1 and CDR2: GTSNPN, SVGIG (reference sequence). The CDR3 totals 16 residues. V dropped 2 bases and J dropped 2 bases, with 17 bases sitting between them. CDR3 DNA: TGTGCCTGGAGTAGCGGCATAAGCGGGCCCACAGATACGCAGTATTTT. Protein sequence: CAWSSGISGPTDTQYF.

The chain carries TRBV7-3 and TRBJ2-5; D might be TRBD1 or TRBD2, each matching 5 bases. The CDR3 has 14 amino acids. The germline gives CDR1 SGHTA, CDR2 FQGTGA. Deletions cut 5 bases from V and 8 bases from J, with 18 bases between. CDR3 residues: CASSMGQGVRTQYF. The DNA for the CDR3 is TGTGCCAGCAGCATGGGCCAGGGAGTTAGAACCCAGTACTTC. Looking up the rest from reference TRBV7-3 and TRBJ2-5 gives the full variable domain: GAGVSQTPSNKVTEKGKYVELRCDPISGHTALYWYRQSLGQGPEFLIYFQGTGAADDSGLPNDRFFAVRPEGSVSTLKIQRTERGDSAVYLCASSMGQGVRTQYFGPGTRLLVL.

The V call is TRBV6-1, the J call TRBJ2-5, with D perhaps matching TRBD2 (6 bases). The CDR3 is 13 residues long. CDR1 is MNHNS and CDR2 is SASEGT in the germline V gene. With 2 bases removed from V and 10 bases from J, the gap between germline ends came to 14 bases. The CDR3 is CASSESGTSIQYF. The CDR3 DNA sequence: TGTGCCAGCAGTGAATCCGGGACTTCGATCCAGTACTTC.

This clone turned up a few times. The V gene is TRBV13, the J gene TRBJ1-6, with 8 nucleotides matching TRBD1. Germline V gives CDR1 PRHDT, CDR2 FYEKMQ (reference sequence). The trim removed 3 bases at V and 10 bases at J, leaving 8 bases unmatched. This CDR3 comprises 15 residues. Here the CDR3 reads CASSFSDRAGSPLHF. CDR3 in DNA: TGTGCCAGCAGCTTCTCGGACAGGGCCGGATCACCCCTCCACTTT.

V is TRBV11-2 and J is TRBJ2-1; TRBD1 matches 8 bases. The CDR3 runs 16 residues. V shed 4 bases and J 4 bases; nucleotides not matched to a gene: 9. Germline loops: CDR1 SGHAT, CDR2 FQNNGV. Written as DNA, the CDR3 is TGTGCCAGCAGCTCCCTCACAGGGGGGAGGTACAATGAGCAGTTCTTC. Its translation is CASSSLTGGRYNEQFF.

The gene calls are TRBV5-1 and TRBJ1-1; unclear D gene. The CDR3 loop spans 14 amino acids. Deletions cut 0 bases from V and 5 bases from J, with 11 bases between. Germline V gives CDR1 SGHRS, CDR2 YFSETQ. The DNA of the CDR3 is TGCGCCAGCAGCTTGGACGGGGAAGGAACTGAAGCTTTCTTT. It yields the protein CASSLDGEGTEAFF.

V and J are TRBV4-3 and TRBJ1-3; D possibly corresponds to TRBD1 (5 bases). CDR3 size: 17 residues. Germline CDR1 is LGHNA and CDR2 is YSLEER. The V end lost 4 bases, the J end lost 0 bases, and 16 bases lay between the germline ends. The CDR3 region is CASSLFHRGSSGNTIYF. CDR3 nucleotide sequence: TGCGCCAGCAGCCTCTTCCACCGGGGGAGCTCTGGAAACACCATATATTTT.

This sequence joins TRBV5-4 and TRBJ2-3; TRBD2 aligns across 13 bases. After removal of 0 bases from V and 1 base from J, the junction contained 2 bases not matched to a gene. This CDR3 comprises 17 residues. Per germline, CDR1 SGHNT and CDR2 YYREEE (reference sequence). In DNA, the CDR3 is TGTGCCAGCAGCTTGGGACTAGCGGGGGGACGCACAGATACGCAGTATTTT. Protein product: CASSLGLAGGRTDTQYF.

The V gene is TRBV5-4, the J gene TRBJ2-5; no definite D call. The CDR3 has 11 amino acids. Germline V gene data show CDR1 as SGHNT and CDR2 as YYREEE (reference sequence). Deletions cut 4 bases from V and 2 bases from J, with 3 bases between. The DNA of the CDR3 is TGTGCCAGCAGCACGCAAGAGACCCAGTACTTC. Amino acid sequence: CASSTQETQYF. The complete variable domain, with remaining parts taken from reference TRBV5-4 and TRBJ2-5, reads ETGVTQSPTHLIKTRGQQVTLRCSSQSGHNTVSWYQQALGQGPQFIFQYYREEENGRGNFPPRFSGLQFPNYSSELNVNALELDDSALYLCASSTQETQYFGPGTRLLVL.

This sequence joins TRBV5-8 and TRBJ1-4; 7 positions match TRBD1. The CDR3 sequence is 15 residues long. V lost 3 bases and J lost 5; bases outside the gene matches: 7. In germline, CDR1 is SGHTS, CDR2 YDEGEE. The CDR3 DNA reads TGTGCCAGCAGCTCGATACAGGGGCGGAATGAAAAACTGTTTTTT. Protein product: CASSSIQGRNEKLFF.

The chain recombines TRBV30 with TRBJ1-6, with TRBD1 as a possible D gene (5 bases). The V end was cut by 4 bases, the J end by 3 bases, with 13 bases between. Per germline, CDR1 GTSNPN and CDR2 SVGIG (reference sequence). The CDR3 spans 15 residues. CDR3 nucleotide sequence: TGTGCCTGGACCCTCCCGGGGGTCTATAATTCACCCCTCCACTTT. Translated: CAWTLPGVYNSPLHF.

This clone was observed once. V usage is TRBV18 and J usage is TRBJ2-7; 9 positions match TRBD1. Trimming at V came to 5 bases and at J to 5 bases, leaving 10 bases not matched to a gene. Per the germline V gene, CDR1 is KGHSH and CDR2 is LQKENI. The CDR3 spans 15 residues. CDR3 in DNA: TGTGCCAGCTCAACGGGGACAGGGAGTTCCGACGAGCAGTACTTC. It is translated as CASSTGTGSSDEQYF.

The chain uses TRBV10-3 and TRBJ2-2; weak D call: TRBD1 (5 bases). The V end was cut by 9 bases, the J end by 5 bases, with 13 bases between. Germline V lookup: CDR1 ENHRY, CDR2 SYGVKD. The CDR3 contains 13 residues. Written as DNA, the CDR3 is TGTGCCATTACTAACCAGGGAACCGGGGAGCTGTTTTTT. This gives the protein CAITNQGTGELFF.

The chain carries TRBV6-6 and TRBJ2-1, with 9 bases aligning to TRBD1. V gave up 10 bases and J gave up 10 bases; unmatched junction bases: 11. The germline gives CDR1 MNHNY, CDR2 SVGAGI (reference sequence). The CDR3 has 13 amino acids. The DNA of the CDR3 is TGTGCCACTCAGACAGGGGGATCTGGGGAGCAGTTCTTC. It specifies CATQTGGSGEQFF.

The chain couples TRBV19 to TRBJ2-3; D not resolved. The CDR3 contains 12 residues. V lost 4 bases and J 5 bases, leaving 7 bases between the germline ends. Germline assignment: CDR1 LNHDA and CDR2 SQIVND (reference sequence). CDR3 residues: CASSTTLDTQYF. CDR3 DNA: TGTGCCAGTAGTACGACTCTAGATACGCAGTATTTT. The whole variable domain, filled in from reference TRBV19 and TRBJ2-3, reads DGGITQSPKYLFRKEGQNVTLSCEQNLNHDAMYWYRQDPGQGLRLIYYSQIVNDFQKGDIAEGYSVSREKKESFPLTVTSAQKNPTAFYLCASSTTLDTQYFGPGTRLTVL.